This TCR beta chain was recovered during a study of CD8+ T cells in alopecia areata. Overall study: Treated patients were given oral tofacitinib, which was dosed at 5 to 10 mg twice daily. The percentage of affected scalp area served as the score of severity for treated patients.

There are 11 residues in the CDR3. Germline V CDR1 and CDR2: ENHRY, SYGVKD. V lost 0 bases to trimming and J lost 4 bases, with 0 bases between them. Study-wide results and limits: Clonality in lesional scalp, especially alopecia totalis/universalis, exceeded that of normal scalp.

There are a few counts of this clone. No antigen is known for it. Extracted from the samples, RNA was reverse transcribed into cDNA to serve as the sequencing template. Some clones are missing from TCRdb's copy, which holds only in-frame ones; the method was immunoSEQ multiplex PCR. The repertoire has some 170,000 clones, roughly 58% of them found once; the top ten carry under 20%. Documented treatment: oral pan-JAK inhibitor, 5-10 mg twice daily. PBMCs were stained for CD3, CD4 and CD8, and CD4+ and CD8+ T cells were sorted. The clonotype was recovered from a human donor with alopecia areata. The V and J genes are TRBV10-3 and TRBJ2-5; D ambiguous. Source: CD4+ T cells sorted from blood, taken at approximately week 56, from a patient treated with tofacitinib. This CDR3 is CAISESETQYF. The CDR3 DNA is TGTGCCATCAGTGAGTCAGAGACCCAGTACTTC.